The subject of this entry is one T cell receptor (beta chain). What it binds is not known. Produced via immunoSEQ multiplex PCR; TCRdb's table is partial and in-frame only. The table records millions of clones, approximately 90% of them present only once. The data originate from a study of shared clonotypes between healthy human individuals. Background on the study: Researchers assigned three CD4 naive, three CD4 memory, two CD8 naive and one CD8 memory plate to each donor. Study outcomes and limitations: Generation of non-shared clonotypes was less probable than generation of clonotypes shared by all four donors. The sharing of roughly 5% of naive CD4 clonotypes was seen across a handful of donors. Incomplete sequencing of sorted subsets was indicated by rarefaction despite large depth.

Trimming removed 4 bases from V and 7 bases from J, with 16 bases in between. Per the germline V gene, CDR1 is MNHNY and CDR2 is SVGAGI (reference sequence). This CDR3 is built from 14 residues. J is TRBJ1-1 and V is TRBV6-6; D is uncertain. The TCR was taken from a man between 18 and 29 years old in good health. Sequenced input: naive CD4+ T cells sorted from blood. Subset noted: CD45RA+ positively selected. The CDR3 coding sequence is TGTGCCAGCAGTTCCAGCGGCCTCTCCCTTGAAGCTTTCTTT. It codes for CASSSSGLSLEAFF.